Following are 17 T cell receptor beta chains from one sample sequenced in a study of T cell responses to AZD1222 COVID-19 vaccine. The data were produced by immunoSEQ multiplex PCR, yet TCRdb's version contains in-frame clones alone and is incomplete. This sample has approximately 140,000 clones, with about 90% found just once. The specimen was peripheral blood, collected 28 days after the second dose of the MenACWY control vaccine. The origin of the receptors is an adult who received the MenACWY meningococcal vaccine as a control.

This clone appeared a single time. The chain couples TRBV28 to TRBJ2-7, with a weak D call TRBD1 (6 bases). The CDR3 consists of 14 residues. Germline V gene sequence: CDR1 MDHEN, CDR2 SYDVKM. V was clipped by 5 bases and J by 2 bases, with 13 bases between them. The DNA for the CDR3 is TGTGCCAGCAGTCTACCGACAGGACCCTACGAGCAGTACTTC. It yields the protein CASSLPTGPYEQYF. Full variable domain (rest looked up from reference TRBV28 and TRBJ2-7): DVKVTQSSRYLVKRTGEKVFLECVQDMDHENMFWYRQDPGLGLRLIYFSYDVKMKEKGDIPEGYSVSREKKERFSLILESASTNQTSMYLCASSLPTGPYEQYFGPGTRLTVT.

The gene calls are TRBV5-1 and TRBJ2-5; D remains unclear. V gave up 0 bases and J gave up 4 bases, with 7 bases separating them. CDR3 size: 13 residues. The germline gives CDR1 SGHRS, CDR2 YFSETQ. This CDR3 is CASSLVVGETQYF. The CDR3 nucleotides are TGCGCCAGCAGCTTGGTGGTCGGAGAGACCCAGTACTTC.

V and J are TRBV6-2 or TRBV6-3 and TRBJ1-1, with D perhaps matching TRBD1 (5 bases). Per the germline V gene, CDR1 is MNHEY and CDR2 is SVGEGT. V was cut by 6 bases and J by 7 bases, with 12 bases left in between. The CDR3 is made up of 12 amino acids. The CDR3 is CASSQGVGEAFF. The CDR3 DNA reads TGTGCCAGCAGCCAAGGGGTGGGTGAAGCTTTCTTT.

Here the CDR3 reads CASSVEFMNTEAFF. In nucleotides, the CDR3 is TGTGCCAGCTCCGTGGAGTTCATGAACACTGAAGCTTTCTTT. This chain uses TRBV6-4 with TRBJ1-1; D unresolved. The germline gives CDR1 MRHNA, CDR2 SNTAGT. The CDR3 has 14 residues. V was cut by 8 bases and J by 0 bases, with 13 bases left in between.

V usage is TRBV6-2 or TRBV6-3 and J usage is TRBJ2-7; D is possibly TRBD1 or TRBD2 (5 bases each). The CDR3 is 16 amino acids. The V end lost 3 bases, the J end lost 0 bases, and 15 bases lay between the germline ends. Germline values: CDR1 MNHEY, CDR2 SVGEGT. This CDR3 reads CASSYTTRGPSYEQYF. In nucleotides, the CDR3 is TGTGCCAGCAGTTATACCACCCGGGGCCCCTCCTACGAGCAGTACTTC.

This chain joins TRBV28 and TRBJ2-5; 9 bases agree with TRBD2. The CDR3 is 14 amino acids. The V gene end was trimmed by 5 bases and the J gene end by 1 base; junction bases not matched to a gene: 2. CDR1 is MDHEN, CDR2 SYDVKM, per germline. CDR3 nucleotide sequence: TGTGCCAGCAGTATAGCGGGGGTCCAAGAGACCCAGTACTTC. Its protein product is CASSIAGVQETQYF.

The rearrangement joins TRBV5-1 to TRBJ1-1, with 8 bases fitting TRBD1. V gave up 4 bases and J gave up 6 bases; unmatched junction bases: 11. The CDR3 extends over 15 amino acids. Germline CDR1 reads SGHRS; CDR2 reads YFSETQ. For the CDR3, the DNA is TGCGCCAGCAGCAATGGACAGGGTCTTAACCCTGAAGCTTTCTTT. Translated, it gives CASSNGQGLNPEAFF.

This chain uses TRBV28 with TRBJ1-2; 10 nucleotides match TRBD1. The ends lost 6 bases at V and 5 bases at J; junction bases unmatched: 9. This CDR3 spans 15 amino acids. CDR1 and CDR2 from the germline V gene are MDHEN and SYDVKM. In DNA form, the CDR3 reads TGTGCCAGCAGAACCGGGACAGGGGTCGGATATGGCTACACCTTC. This translates into CASRTGTGVGYGYTF.

The chain uses TRBV7-8 and TRBJ1-5; unclear D gene. CDR1 SGHVS and CDR2 FQNEAQ come from the germline V gene. V shed 2 bases and J shed 4 bases, with 9 bases lying between them. The CDR3 covers 14 residues. This CDR3 is CASSLRETNQPQHF. The CDR3 nucleotides are TGTGCCAGCAGCTTACGGGAGACGAATCAGCCCCAGCATTTT.

This chain connects TRBV18 to TRBJ2-7; TRBD1 matches 9 bases. CDR3 length: 17 residues. Per germline, CDR1 KGHSH and CDR2 LQKENI. J lost 2 bases, V lost 0 bases, and 8 bases had no gene match. The CDR3 coding sequence is TGTGCCAGCTCACCACCGGGGTCTCGGACAGGGGCCTACGAGCAGTACTTC. Translation: CASSPPGSRTGAYEQYF.

This CDR3 is CASSLDSERAHPGTEAFF. In DNA, the CDR3 is TGTGCCAGCAGCTTAGATTCGGAAAGGGCCCACCCCGGGACTGAAGCTTTCTTT. The chain joins TRBV7-8 to TRBJ1-1; no clear D. Germline lookup yields CDR1 SGHVS and CDR2 FQNEAQ. The CDR3 is 18 amino acids. Trimming shortened V by 1 base and J by 5 bases, and 23 bases separated the two germline ends.

The rearrangement joins TRBV9 to TRBJ2-5, with 9 bases lining up with TRBD2. Per germline, CDR1 SGDLS and CDR2 YYNGEE. The trim removed 0 bases at V and 3 bases at J, leaving 3 bases unmatched. The CDR3 sequence is 15 residues long. The CDR3 bases are TGTGCCAGCAGCGTAGTGGCTAGCGGGAAAGAGACCCAGTACTTC. Translated, it gives CASSVVASGKETQYF. The whole variable domain, filled in from reference TRBV9 and TRBJ2-5, reads DSGVTQTPKHLITATGQRVTLRCSPRSGDLSVYWYQQSLDQGLQFLIQYYNGEERAKGNILERFSAQQFPDLHSELNLSSLELGDSALYFCASSVVASGKETQYFGPGTRLLVL.

The chain recombines TRBV6-5 with TRBJ2-2; 8 nucleotides agree with TRBD1. The CDR3 totals 14 residues. V gave up 8 bases and J gave up 1 base; unmatched junction bases: 3. Germline V gene data show CDR1 as MNHEY and CDR2 as SVGAGI. CDR3 region: CASRGQGNTGELFF. The CDR3 DNA is TGTGCCAGCCGAGGACAGGGGAACACCGGGGAGCTGTTTTTT.

V and J are TRBV11-1 and TRBJ1-3; no firm D call. The CDR3 loop spans 13 amino acids. From germline, CDR1 is SGHAT and CDR2 FQDESV (reference sequence). The V gene lost 5 bases and the J gene lost 0 bases, with 5 bases spanning the gap. The CDR3 reads CASSQDSGNTIYF. In DNA form, the CDR3 reads TGTGCCAGCAGCCAAGACTCTGGAAACACCATATATTTT.

This clone was seen just once. The chain uses TRBV19 and TRBJ1-3, with a possible D match to TRBD1 (6 bases). The germline CDR1 and CDR2 sequences are LNHDA and SQIVND (reference sequence). The CDR3 length is 18 residues. The germline V and J ends were trimmed by 5 bases and 4 bases, with 24 bases remaining between them. Here the CDR3 DNA reads TGTGCCAGTAGTTTTTGGGTTAGTGGGGGGCGCCGAGGAAACACCATATATTTT. This sequence encodes CASSFWVSGGRRGNTIYF. The whole variable domain, remainder taken from reference TRBV19 and TRBJ1-3, is DGGITQSPKYLFRKEGQNVTLSCEQNLNHDAMYWYRQDPGQGLRLIYYSQIVNDFQKGDIAEGYSVSREKKESFPLTVTSAQKNPTAFYLCASSFWVSGGRRGNTIYFGEGSWLTVV.

This clone was found a few times. This chain joins TRBV6-5 and TRBJ1-6, with 9 bases aligning to TRBD1. The CDR3 runs to 15 residues. With 2 bases clipped from V and 7 bases from J, the junction kept 3 bases outside the gene matches. In germline, CDR1 is MNHEY, CDR2 SVGAGI. CDR3 residues: CASSYVDRGNSPLHF. The CDR3 region has the DNA TGTGCCAGCAGTTACGTCGACAGGGGGAATTCACCCCTCCACTTT.

This sequence joins TRBV28 and TRBJ1-2, with D tentatively TRBD1 (5 bases). The V end was cut by 8 bases, the J end by 2 bases, with 15 bases between. Germline CDR1 MDHEN, CDR2 SYDVKM. The CDR3 has 14 amino acids. As DNA, the CDR3 is TGTGCCAGCGCCGTGTGGGGCGCGAACTATGGCTACACCTTC. Translation gives CASAVWGANYGYTF.